The 28 T cell receptor beta chains presented below share a single source sample, sequenced in a study of sequential checkpoint blockade in melanoma. Here immunoSEQ multiplex PCR was the method, and the copy in TCRdb shows in-frame clones only, minus some. Here the sample spans several thousand clones, about a fifth being singletons. Treatment specified: randomized to nivolumab then ipilimumab (arm A) or the reverse (arm B). The input for sequencing was tumor tissue (inferred from file names), taken from a patient given nivolumab and ipilimumab in sequence. All receptors come from a human donor with melanoma.

This clone was observed a handful of times. V usage is TRBV30 and J usage is TRBJ2-2; a possible D gene is TRBD2 (6 bases). Trimming cost V 2 bases and J 4 bases, with 11 bases left between them. Germline values: CDR1 GTSNPN, CDR2 SVGIG (reference sequence). The CDR3 is made up of 14 amino acids. This chain's CDR3 is CAWSPGVGTGELFF. In nucleotides, the CDR3 is TGTGCCTGGAGTCCGGGGGTCGGCACCGGGGAGCTGTTTTTT.

This clone showed up just a few times. The CDR3 region has the DNA TGTGCCAGCAGCTTACAGGGATTGCCCACCGAGACCCAGTACTTC. Protein product: CASSLQGLPTETQYF. V gene TRBV11-3 combines with J gene TRBJ2-5, with D possibly matching TRBD1 (5 bases). Between the trimmed V and J ends, which lost 2 bases and 5 bases, there was a span of 15 bases. The germline gives CDR1 SGHNT, CDR2 YENEEA. The CDR3 is 15 residues long.

This clone was seen at least ten times. The chain combines TRBV9 with TRBJ1-5; the D gene is possibly TRBD1 (5 bases). The CDR3 extends over 14 amino acids. In germline, CDR1 is SGDLS, CDR2 YYNGEE. V shed 4 bases and J shed 1 base, with 9 bases lying between them. CDR3 region: CASSKQESNQPQHF. As DNA, the CDR3 is TGTGCCAGCAGCAAACAGGAGAGCAATCAGCCCCAGCATTTT.

The chain joins TRBV9 to TRBJ2-7; maybe TRBD1 (8 bases). Germline lookup yields CDR1 SGDLS and CDR2 YYNGEE. The V end was cut by 5 bases, the J end by 4 bases, with 10 bases between. The CDR3 covers 12 residues. CDR3 loop: CASRQGGYEQYF. In DNA, the CDR3 is TGTGCCAGCAGACAGGGGGGGTACGAGCAGTACTTC.

The J gene is TRBJ2-7, the V gene TRBV30; a possible D gene is TRBD1 (6 bases). The V and J ends lost 3 bases and 1 base respectively, with 13 bases between them. CDR3 length: 14 amino acids. From germline, CDR1 is GTSNPN and CDR2 SVGIG (reference sequence). CDR3 region: CAWRPRDISYEQYF. DNA of the CDR3: TGTGCCTGGAGACCCCGGGACATTTCCTACGAGCAGTACTTC.

The chain employs TRBV11-3 and TRBJ2-5; D unclear. Germline V gene lookup returns CDR1 SGHNT and CDR2 YENEEA. V gave up 1 base and J gave up 1 base, with 10 bases separating them. The CDR3 sequence is 15 residues long. The CDR3 here is CASSLGSRPQETQYF. Written as DNA, the CDR3 is TGTGCCAGCAGCTTAGGTTCCAGGCCCCAAGAGACCCAGTACTTC.

This clone turned up a few times. The chain combines TRBV18 with TRBJ2-1, with D possibly matching TRBD2 (6 bases). Per germline, CDR1 KGHSH and CDR2 LQKENI. V was clipped by 5 bases and J by 4 bases, with 12 bases between them. The CDR3 covers 14 residues. The CDR3 loop reads CASSDAGLYNEQFF. The CDR3 DNA follows: TGTGCCAGCTCAGATGCGGGGTTGTACAATGAGCAGTTCTTC.

This clone was observed at least ten times. DNA for the CDR3: TGTGCCAGCAGCCCCTGGGACCGAGGCACAGATACGCAGTATTTT. Translating it yields CASSPWDRGTDTQYF. J is TRBJ2-3 and V is TRBV11-3, with D possibly called TRBD1 or TRBD2 (5 bases each). V shed 5 bases and J shed 1 base, with 13 bases lying between them. CDR3 length: 15 residues. In germline, CDR1 is SGHNT, CDR2 YENEEA.

The J gene is TRBJ2-3, the V gene TRBV9, with unresolved D. The V end was cut by 5 bases, the J end by 4 bases, with 17 bases between. The CDR3 loop spans 15 amino acids. The V gene's germline CDR1 is SGDLS and CDR2 YYNGEE. The CDR3 region has the DNA TGTGCCAGCAGTGAAGCCGGTAGTTTCGCAGATACGCAGTATTTT. This gives the protein CASSEAGSFADTQYF.

The V and J genes are TRBV11-3 and TRBJ2-1, with 8 bases that match TRBD2. The CDR3 loop spans 14 amino acids. J lost 5 bases, V lost 3 bases, and 3 bases had no gene match. CDR1 and CDR2 (germline): SGHNT, YENEEA. CDR3 loop: CASSLSGGNNEQFF. CDR3 sequence (DNA): TGTGCCAGCAGCTTGAGCGGGGGCAACAATGAGCAGTTCTTC.

This clone was counted a few times. The chain carries TRBV30 and TRBJ1-1; 7 nucleotides line up with TRBD1. Unmatched junction bases numbered 4, after V lost 5 bases and J lost 4 bases. Germline loops: CDR1 GTSNPN, CDR2 SVGIG (reference sequence). This CDR3 region has 12 residues. CDR3 sequence reads: CAWDRVGTEAFF. CDR3 in DNA: TGTGCCTGGGACAGGGTCGGCACTGAAGCTTTCTTT.

This clone is medium-sized by share. The chain is built from TRBV9 and TRBJ2-7; D gene unclear. CDR1 SGDLS and CDR2 YYNGEE come from the germline V gene. This CDR3 contains 15 residues. Trimming shortened V by 4 bases and J by 0 bases, and 14 bases separated the two germline ends. CDR3: CASSPSKSSSYEQYF. The CDR3, as DNA: TGTGCCAGCAGCCCATCCAAATCGAGCTCCTACGAGCAGTACTTC.

CDR3 sequence reads: CASSQGQGGADTQYF. CDR3 DNA: TGTGCCAGCAGCCAGGGACAGGGGGGCGCAGATACGCAGTATTTT. This chain connects TRBV6-8 to TRBJ2-3, with TRBD1 matching over 11 bases. Germline V gene sequence: CDR1 MNHGY, CDR2 SAAAGT. This CDR3 is built from 15 residues. J was trimmed by 4 bases and V by 6 bases; bases with no gene match: 6.

The chain has TRBV6-8 and TRBJ2-7, with 9 positions matching TRBD2. Germline V gene data show CDR1 as MNHGY and CDR2 as SAAAGT. With V trimmed by 2 bases and J by 6 bases, 8 bases remained unmatched. The CDR3 spans 15 residues. The CDR3 loop reads CASSYGSGGLGEQYF. CDR3 DNA sequence: TGTGCCAGCAGTTACGGTAGCGGGGGCCTCGGCGAGCAGTACTTC.

This clone was counted at least ten times. The chain recombines TRBV6-8 with TRBJ1-6; D is uncertain. Trimming pared 0 bases from V and 7 bases from J, leaving 13 bases between. CDR1 is MNHGY, CDR2 SAAAGT, per germline. CDR3 length equals 16 residues. CDR3 in amino acids: CASSYSGALGNSPLHF. DNA for the CDR3: TGTGCCAGCAGTTACTCAGGCGCCCTTGGAAATTCACCCCTCCACTTT.

In DNA, the CDR3 is TGTGCCAGCAGTGGACAGGGGTGGCCTCAGCCCCAGCATTTT. Translation: CASSGQGWPQPQHF. The chain combines TRBV9 with TRBJ1-5; 9 bases fit TRBD1. Germline trimming cut 5 bases from V and 6 bases from J; bases unmatched to any gene: 6. The CDR3 loop spans 14 amino acids. From germline, CDR1 is SGDLS and CDR2 YYNGEE. Based on the CDR3 plus reference TRBV9 and TRBJ1-5, the full variable domain is DSGVTQTPKHLITATGQRVTLRCSPRSGDLSVYWYQQSLDQGLQFLIQYYNGEERAKGNILERFSAQQFPDLHSELNLSSLELGDSALYFCASSGQGWPQPQHFGDGTRLSIL.

This clone was seen a few times. The V and J genes are TRBV6-8 and TRBJ1-5; no clear D gene. Germline V lookup: CDR1 MNHGY, CDR2 SAAAGT. The CDR3 contains 14 residues. V shed 6 bases and J shed 6 bases, with 15 bases lying between them. Written as DNA, the CDR3 is TGTGCCAGCAGCCAAACAGAGTGGTTTCAGCCCCAGCATTTT. Its protein product is CASSQTEWFQPQHF.

This clone was found a few times. The genes are TRBV6-8 and TRBJ2-7; D unresolved. The ends were cut back, 9 bases at V and 0 bases at J, with 9 bases in the middle. CDR3 length: 12 amino acids. Germline values: CDR1 MNHGY, CDR2 SAAAGT. As DNA, the CDR3 is TGTGCCAGTAGGCTATCCTCCTACGAGCAGTACTTC. This codes for CASRLSSYEQYF.

The genes are TRBV19 and TRBJ2-4; a possible D gene is TRBD1 (6 bases). V lost 1 base and J lost 1, with 14 bases in between. Germline values: CDR1 LNHDA, CDR2 SQIVND (reference sequence). The length of the CDR3 is 17 residues. The CDR3 is CASSIAGARGAKNIQYF. The DNA for the CDR3 is TGTGCCAGTAGTATAGCCGGGGCTAGGGGGGCCAAAAACATTCAGTACTTC.

The chain carries TRBV6-8 and TRBJ2-2, with TRBD1 identical over 8 bases. This CDR3 is built from 17 residues. The V gene's germline CDR1 is MNHGY and CDR2 SAAAGT. The trim removed 1 base at V and 4 bases at J, leaving 8 bases unmatched. CDR3 protein: CASSYLSGGAGTGELFF. In DNA, the CDR3 is TGTGCCAGCAGTTACTTATCAGGGGGCGCTGGCACCGGGGAGCTGTTTTTT.

In this sample, this clone is medium-sized. This rearrangement joins TRBV15 to TRBJ1-1; D is ambiguous. Trimming left V 0 bases short and J 2 bases short, with 7 bases between. Looked up from germline, CDR1 is LNHNV and CDR2 is YYDKDF (reference sequence). This CDR3 is 14 amino acids long. CDR3 nucleotide sequence: TGTGCCACCAGCAGAGATAATGCCAACACTGAAGCTTTCTTT. The encoded protein is CATSRDNANTEAFF.

This clone has a count of ten or more. The chain uses TRBV6-8 and TRBJ1-5; D ambiguous. The CDR3 covers 18 residues. Looked up from germline, CDR1 is MNHGY and CDR2 is SAAAGT. V gave up 1 base and J gave up 0 bases, with 16 bases separating them. In DNA, the CDR3 is TGTGCCAGCAGTTACTGGAGACCGGGTTTGTATAGCAATCAGCCCCAGCATTTT. This codes for CASSYWRPGLYSNQPQHF.

This clone counts as medium-sized. The chain joins TRBV4-1 to TRBJ2-1; the match to TRBD2 covers 7 bases. CDR1 MGHRA and CDR2 YSYEKL come from the germline V gene. V lost 0 bases to trimming and J lost 3 bases; unmatched junction nucleotides: 5. The CDR3 runs to 16 residues. The CDR3 nucleotides are TGCGCCAGCAGCCAAGATTCTGGGACTAACTACAATGAGCAGTTCTTC. Translated, it gives CASSQDSGTNYNEQFF.

This clone occurred a few times. This rearrangement joins TRBV6-8 to TRBJ2-2; TRBD1 agrees at 7 bases. V shed 8 bases, J shed 7 bases, and the junction held 7 bases outside the gene matches. This CDR3 has 13 amino acids. Germline V gives CDR1 MNHGY, CDR2 SAAAGT. CDR3 DNA sequence: TGTGCCAGCTGTCTGGACAGGCTCGGGGAGCTGTTTTTT. It is translated as CASCLDRLGELFF.

This clone was seen more than once but under ten times. V and J are TRBV6-8 and TRBJ2-5; 10 bases fit TRBD1. The CDR3 has 15 amino acids. Germline CDR1 reads MNHGY; CDR2 reads SAAAGT. With V trimmed by 9 bases and J by 4 bases, 11 bases remained unmatched. The CDR3 DNA sequence: TGTGCCAGTGGAAGGCACCGGGACAGGGGAGAGACCCAGTACTTC. This translates into CASGRHRDRGETQYF.

Only a few counts were recorded for this clone. DNA of the CDR3: TGTGCCAGCTCACCATGGACCCGAACCTACGAGCAGTACTTC. This sequence encodes CASSPWTRTYEQYF. The V call is TRBV18, the J call TRBJ2-7; D is ambiguous. CDR3 length: 14 amino acids. V shed 2 bases and J shed 2 bases, with 10 bases lying between them. In germline, CDR1 is KGHSH, CDR2 LQKENI.

This clone was seen a handful of times. This sequence joins TRBV11-3 and TRBJ2-3; 16 bases are shared with TRBD2. Trimming removed 5 bases from V and 4 bases from J; junction bases left unmatched: 6. The CDR3 extends over 17 amino acids. Germline V gene lookup returns CDR1 SGHNT and CDR2 YENEEA. CDR3 nucleotides: TGTGCCAGCAGCCCAGGGACTAGCGGGGGGGCAGCAGATACGCAGTATTTT. It specifies CASSPGTSGGAADTQYF.

The chain couples TRBV29-1 to TRBJ1-1; 10 positions match TRBD1. V gave up 7 bases and J gave up 6 bases; unmatched junction bases: 8. The CDR3 extends over 13 amino acids. CDR1 is SQVTM and CDR2 is ANQGSEA in the germline V gene. The CDR3: CSGGGQGVAEAFF. In DNA form, the CDR3 reads TGCAGCGGGGGAGGACAGGGGGTCGCTGAAGCTTTCTTT.